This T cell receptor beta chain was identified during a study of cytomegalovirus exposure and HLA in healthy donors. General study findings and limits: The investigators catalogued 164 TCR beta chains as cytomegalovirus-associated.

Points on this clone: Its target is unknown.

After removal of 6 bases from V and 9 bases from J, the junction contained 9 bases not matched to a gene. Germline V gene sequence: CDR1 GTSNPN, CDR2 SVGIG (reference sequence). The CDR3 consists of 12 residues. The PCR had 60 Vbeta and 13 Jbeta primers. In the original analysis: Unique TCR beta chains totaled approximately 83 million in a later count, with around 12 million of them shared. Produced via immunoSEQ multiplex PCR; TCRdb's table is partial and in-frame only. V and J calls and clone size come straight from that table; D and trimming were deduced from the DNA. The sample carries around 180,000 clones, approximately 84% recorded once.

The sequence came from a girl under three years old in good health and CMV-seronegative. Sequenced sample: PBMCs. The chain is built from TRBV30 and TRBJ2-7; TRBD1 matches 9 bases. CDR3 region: CACHGTGRGQYF. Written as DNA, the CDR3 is TGTGCCTGCCACGGGACAGGGAGGGGGCAGTACTTC.